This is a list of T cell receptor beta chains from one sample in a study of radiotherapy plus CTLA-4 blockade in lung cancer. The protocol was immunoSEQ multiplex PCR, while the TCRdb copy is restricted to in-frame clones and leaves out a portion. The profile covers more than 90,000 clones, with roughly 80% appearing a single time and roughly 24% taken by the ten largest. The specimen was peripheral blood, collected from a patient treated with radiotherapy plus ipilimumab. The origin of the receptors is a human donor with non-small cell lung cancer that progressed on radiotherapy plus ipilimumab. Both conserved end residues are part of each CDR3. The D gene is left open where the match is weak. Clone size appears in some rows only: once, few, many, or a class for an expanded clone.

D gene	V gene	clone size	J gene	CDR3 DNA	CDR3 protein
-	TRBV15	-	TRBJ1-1	TGTGCCACCAGCAGAGATCTTCTCGGGGGCGCTGAAGCTTTCTTT	CATSRDLLGGAEAFF
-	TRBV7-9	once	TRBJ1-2	TGTGCCAGCAGCTTAGACGGGACAATTTACCCAGGCGGCTACACCTTC	CASSLDGTIYPGGYTF
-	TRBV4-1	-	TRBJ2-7	TGCGCCAGCAGCCAAGTACAGGGAACCCCCTACGAGCAGTACTTC	CASSQVQGTPYEQYF
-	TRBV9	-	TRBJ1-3	TGTGCCAGCAGCCCACTAGGGCAGGGCCTCTCTGGAAACACCATATATTTT	CASSPLGQGLSGNTIYF
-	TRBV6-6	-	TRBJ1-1	TGTGCCAGCACCTTCGGACAGATGGAAGCTTTCTTT	CASTFGQMEAFF
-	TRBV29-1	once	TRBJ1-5	TGCAGCGTCTCAGACAGCCACAATCAGCCCCAGCATTTT	CSVSDSHNQPQHF
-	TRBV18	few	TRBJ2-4	TGTGCCAGCTCACCGTCCGGGACCGGAAAAAACATTCAGTACTTC	CASSPSGTGKNIQYF
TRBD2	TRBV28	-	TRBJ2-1	TGTGCGGGGGGGAGTTCCCAGTCCTACAATGAGCAGTTCTTC	CAGGSSQSYNEQFF
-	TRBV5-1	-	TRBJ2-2	TGCGCCAGCAGCTTGGAGGGGATCACCGGGGAGCTGTTTTTT	CASSLEGITGELFF
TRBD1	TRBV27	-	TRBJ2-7	TGTGCCAGCAGTTCGAACGCAGGGGGCGCGGCGGGAGAGCAGTACTTC	CASSSNAGGAAGEQYF
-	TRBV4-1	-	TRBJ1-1	TGCGCCAGCAGCCAAGAGGACGGGGGGAACACTGAAGCTTTCTTT	CASSQEDGGNTEAFF
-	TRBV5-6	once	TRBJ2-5	TGTGCCAGCAGCTTGGGCAGAACGCAAGAGACCCAGTACTTC	CASSLGRTQETQYF
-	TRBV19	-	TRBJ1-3	TGTGCCAGTACCCGTTTAGGGGACTCTGGAAACACCATATATTTT	CASTRLGDSGNTIYF
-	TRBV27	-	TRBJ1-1	TGTGCCAGCAGTTTTGCAGACATGAACACTGAAGCTTTCTTT	CASSFADMNTEAFF
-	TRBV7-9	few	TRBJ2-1	TGTGCCAGCAGCCGCGGTTCGGGGCCCGGGGGTGGGAAGTTCTTC	CASSRGSGPGGGKFF
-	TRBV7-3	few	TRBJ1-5	TGTGCCAGCAGTGAGGCAGCAGTCAGCAATCAGCCCCAGCATTTT	CASSEAAVSNQPQHF
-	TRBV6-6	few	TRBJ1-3	TGTGCCAGCAGTTTCATATCCAAGGGCTCTGGAAACACCATATATTTT	CASSFISKGSGNTIYF
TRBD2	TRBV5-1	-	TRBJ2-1	TGCGCCAGCAGCCTCGGACTAGCGGGAGAAAATGAGCAGTTCTTC	CASSLGLAGENEQFF
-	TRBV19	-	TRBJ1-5	TGTGCCAGTAGTATAGTCCATATAAGTCGGACAGACAATCAGCCCCAGCATTTT	CASSIVHISRTDNQPQHF
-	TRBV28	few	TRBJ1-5	TGTGCCAGCAGTTTTCTAGGCAGGGGATCGGGTCAGCCCCAGCATTTT	CASSFLGRGSGQPQHF
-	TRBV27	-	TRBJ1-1	TGTGCCAGCAACAGGGAGACTGAAGCTTTCTTT	CASNRETEAFF
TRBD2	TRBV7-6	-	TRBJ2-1	TGTGCCAGCAGTCGTCGTTCGCGAGCGCGTGCGGGAGTGGATGACAATGAGCAGTTCTTC	CASSRRSRARAGVDDNEQFF
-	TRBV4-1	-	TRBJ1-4	TGCGCCAGCAGCCAAATCATTTCAACTAATGAAAAACTGTTTTTT	CASSQIISTNEKLFF
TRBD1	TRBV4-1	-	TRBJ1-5	TGCGCCAGCAGCCACCCCGGGACAGGGGGCTTTCAGCCCCAGCATTTT	CASSHPGTGGFQPQHF
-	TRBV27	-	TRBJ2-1	TGTGCCAGCAGCCCCCACGGGGATCATGAGCAGTTCTTC	CASSPHGDHEQFF
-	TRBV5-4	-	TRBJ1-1	TGTGCCAGCAGCTTGGGAGAGGGGGGAGAGGCTTTCTTT	CASSLGEGGEAFF
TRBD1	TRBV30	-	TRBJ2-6	TGTGCCTGGAGGCCCGGGACAGGGATTGGGGCCAACGTCCTGACTTTC	CAWRPGTGIGANVLTF
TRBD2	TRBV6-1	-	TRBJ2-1	TGTGCCAGCAGTGAGCTAGCGGGAGTCTACAATGAGCAGTTCTTC	CASSELAGVYNEQFF
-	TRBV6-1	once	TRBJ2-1	TGTGCCAGCAGTGAACCCCCGGATTACAATGAGCAGTTCTTC	CASSEPPDYNEQFF
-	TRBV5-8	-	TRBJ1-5	TGTGCCAGCAGCTTGGTTGGCAGACCCAATCAGCCCCAGCATTTT	CASSLVGRPNQPQHF
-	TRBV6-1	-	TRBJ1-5	TGTGCCAGCACTCAATGGGGGGATCAGCCCCAGCATTTT	CASTQWGDQPQHF
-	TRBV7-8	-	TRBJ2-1	TGTGCCAGCAGCCTTGGGGGGGACAGACCGTACAATGAGCAGTTCTTC	CASSLGGDRPYNEQFF
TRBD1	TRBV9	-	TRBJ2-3	TGTGCCAGCAGCACGCCGGGACAGAAGGCGTATTTT	CASSTPGQKAYF
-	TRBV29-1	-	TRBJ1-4	TGCAGCGGCCTATTCGGGACATCTAATGAAAAACTGTTTTTT	CSGLFGTSNEKLFF
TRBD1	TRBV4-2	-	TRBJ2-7	TGTGCCAGCAGCCCGGGACAGGGGGCTTCCGAGCAGTACTTC	CASSPGQGASEQYF
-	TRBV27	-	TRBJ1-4	TGTGCCAGCAGTTTTCGGGGGTCCCGAGAAAAACTGTTTTTT	CASSFRGSREKLFF
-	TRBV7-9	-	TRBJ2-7	TGTGCCAGCAGCCCCAGGGATGGAGGGTCCTACGAGCAGTACTTC	CASSPRDGGSYEQYF
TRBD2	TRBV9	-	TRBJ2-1	TGTGCCAGCAGCGTAGCGGTTAGCGGGATTGATGGGCAGTTCTTC	CASSVAVSGIDGQFF
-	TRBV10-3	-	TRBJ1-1	TGTGCCATCAGTGAAGACAAGTGGTCTGAAGCTTTCTTT	CAISEDKWSEAFF
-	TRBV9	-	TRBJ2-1	TGTGCCAGCAGCGTAGCCCCAGCCTACGGGGACAATGAGCAGTTCTTC	CASSVAPAYGDNEQFF
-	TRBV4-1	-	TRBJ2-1	TGCGCCAGCACCCGGAGGCTGGGTGAGCAGTTCTTC	CASTRRLGEQFF
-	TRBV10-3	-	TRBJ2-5	TGTGCCATCAGTGAATTAGAGACCCAGTACTTC	CAISELETQYF
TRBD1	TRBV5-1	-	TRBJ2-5	TGCGCCAGCAGCCCCAGACAGGGTGGAGGGACCCAGTACTTC	CASSPRQGGGTQYF
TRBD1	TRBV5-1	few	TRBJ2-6	TGCGCCAGCAGCCTGGGACAGGTTTTCTCTGGGGCCAACGTCCTGACTTTC	CASSLGQVFSGANVLTF
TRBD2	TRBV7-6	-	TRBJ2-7	TGTGCCAGCAGCTCGACTAGCGGGAGACCTCTCGAGCAGTACTTC	CASSSTSGRPLEQYF
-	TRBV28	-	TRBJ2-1	TGTGCCAGCAGTTTTCGGGCAGAGCAGTTCTTC	CASSFRAEQFF
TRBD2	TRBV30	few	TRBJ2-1	TGTGCCTGGAGTGTACTTAGCGGGAGGGCCAATGAGCAGTTCTTC	CAWSVLSGRANEQFF
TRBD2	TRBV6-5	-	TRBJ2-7	TGTGCCAGCACCGGAGCGGGGGGCTACGAGCAGTACTTC	CASTGAGGYEQYF